These 12 T cell receptor beta chains were sequenced from one sample in a study of blood T cell repertoires in COVID-19. Only in-frame clones appear in the TCRdb table, and some are missing; sequencing was by immunoSEQ multiplex PCR. The sample consists of about 59,000 clones, about 80% of them appearing once. Sequences were obtained from peripheral blood. These receptors all come from a woman aged 80 or over with acute or convalescent COVID-19.

This rearrangement joins TRBV28 to TRBJ2-1; weak D call: TRBD2 (6 bases). V lost 8 bases and J lost 10, with 24 bases in between. This CDR3 comprises 15 residues. Germline lookup yields CDR1 MDHEN and CDR2 SYDVKM. The CDR3: CASGDPTSSAREQFF. CDR3 nucleotide sequence: TGTGCCAGCGGTGATCCCACTAGCTCAGCCCGCGAGCAGTTCTTC.

Notes on this clone: Other DNA sequences in the same sample also yield this CDR3. The chain joins TRBV5-1 to TRBJ1-1, with D perhaps matching TRBD1 (6 bases). CDR1 is SGHRS, CDR2 YFSETQ, per germline. The CDR3 is made up of 15 amino acids. V was shortened by 4 bases and J by 1 base, with 14 bases between the two germline ends. The CDR3 here is CASSPLTGENTEAFF. CDR3 DNA sequence: TGCGCCAGCAGCCCTCTGACAGGAGAGAACACTGAAGCTTTCTTT.

This clone was observed a single time. The V gene is TRBV7-3, the J gene TRBJ1-1, with D unclear. Germline loops: CDR1 SGHTA, CDR2 FQGTGA. V lost 5 bases, J lost 4 bases, and 14 bases lay in between. The CDR3 is made up of 14 amino acids. The CDR3 DNA sequence: TGTGCCAGCAGCCCCGGAGGCAGGCGCACTGAAGCTTTCTTT. This gives the protein CASSPGGRRTEAFF.

CDR3: CASSLRLAGGSHYNEQFF. The CDR3 bases are TGCGCCAGCAGCTTGAGACTAGCGGGAGGTTCCCACTACAATGAGCAGTTCTTC. The chain links TRBV5-1 to TRBJ2-1; the match to TRBD2 covers 13 bases. From germline, CDR1 is SGHRS and CDR2 YFSETQ. Trimming took 1 base from V and 3 from J; bases not matched to a gene: 7. The CDR3 is 18 residues long. The full variable domain, in which reference TRBV5-1 and TRBJ2-1 provide the parts outside the CDR3, is KAGVTQTPRYLIKTRGQQVTLSCSPISGHRSVSWYQQTPGQGLQFLFEYFSETQRNKGNFPGRFSGRQFSNSRSEMNVSTLELGDSALYLCASSLRLAGGSHYNEQFFGPGTRLTVL.

This clone was seen only a few times. The chain links TRBV7-9 to TRBJ1-2, with D tentatively TRBD1 (6 bases). The CDR3 contains 14 residues. Germline assignment: CDR1 SEHNR and CDR2 FQNEAQ (reference sequence). The ends were cut back, 3 bases at V and 8 bases at J, with 16 bases in the middle. In DNA, the CDR3 is TGTGCCAGCAGCTTCGGACAGTCCTCGGAGGGCTACACCTTC. Amino acids: CASSFGQSSEGYTF.

The chain is built from TRBV6-6 and TRBJ1-3; D ambiguous. CDR1 and CDR2 from the germline V gene are MNHNY and SVGAGI (reference sequence). V was clipped by 8 bases and J by 6 bases, with 17 bases between them. This CDR3 is 14 amino acids long. CDR3: CASGQSSRENTIYF. The CDR3 bases are TGTGCCAGCGGTCAATCTTCGAGGGAAAACACCATATATTTT.

This rearrangement joins TRBV6-5 to TRBJ2-3, with 8 bases fitting TRBD2. Trimming at V came to 0 bases and at J to 3 bases, leaving 2 bases not matched to a gene. Germline CDR1 reads MNHEY; CDR2 reads SVGAGI. This CDR3 region has 15 residues. Here the CDR3 reads CASSYSLAETDTQYF. CDR3 sequence (DNA): TGTGCCAGCAGTTACTCACTAGCGGAGACAGATACGCAGTATTTT.

This rearrangement joins TRBV7-8 to TRBJ1-1; 8 positions agree with TRBD1. Germline CDR1 reads SGHVS; CDR2 reads FQNEAQ. This CDR3 spans 18 amino acids. The V segment lost 1 base and the J segment 3 bases; nucleotides outside the gene matches: 13. The CDR3 DNA sequence: TGTGCCAGCAGCTTAGTGGTCCCTCGGACAGGGCGGGACACTGAAGCTTTCTTT. Its translation is CASSLVVPRTGRDTEAFF.

CDR3 loop: CASSFPGNTEAFF. The DNA for the CDR3 is TGTGCCAGCAGCTTCCCGGGGAACACTGAAGCTTTCTTT. V usage is TRBV7-9 and J usage is TRBJ1-1; D call uncertain. This CDR3 has 13 amino acids. Trimming removed 3 bases from V and 1 base from J, with 6 bases in between. From germline, CDR1 is SEHNR and CDR2 FQNEAQ (reference sequence).

The chain is built from TRBV12-3 or TRBV12-4 and TRBJ1-2; D uncertain. This CDR3 is built from 13 residues. V was cut by 6 bases and J by 2 bases, with 10 bases left in between. The CDR3 here is CASSLQSNYGYTF. The CDR3, as DNA: TGTGCCAGCAGCCTACAGTCGAACTATGGCTACACCTTC.

The CDR3 DNA follows: TGCGCCAGCAGCCAAGATCATGGGACAGGCCAGCTTCAGCCCCAGCATTTT. It translates to CASSQDHGTGQLQPQHF. The chain couples TRBV4-3 to TRBJ1-5, with TRBD1 identical over 8 bases. CDR3 size: 17 residues. Looked up from germline, CDR1 is LGHNA and CDR2 is YSLEER. V lost 0 bases and J lost 6; bases outside the gene matches: 10.

The chain is built from TRBV14 and TRBJ1-2, with D possibly TRBD1 on 6 matching bases. Between the trimmed V and J ends, which lost 0 bases and 4 bases, there was a span of 9 bases. The germline V gene has CDR1 SGHDN and CDR2 FVKESK. This CDR3 is built from 14 residues. The CDR3, as DNA: TGTGCCAGCAGCCAAGAAAGGGGGACCTATGGCTACACCTTC. Translation gives CASSQERGTYGYTF.